A selection of T cell receptor beta chains follows, all from one sample in a study of T cells after posttransplantation cyclophosphamide. TCRdb's copy holds only in-frame clones and misses some; the assay was immunoSEQ multiplex PCR. The table includes about 66,000 clones, over 85% detected once. Sequencing was done on a sample of PBMCs. The receptors shown here come from a woman in her 30s in good health and a related stem cell transplant donor. CDR3s include the opening cysteine and the closing phenylalanine or tryptophan. The order of the fields is clone size, V gene, D gene, J gene, CDR3 DNA, CDR3 protein. D genes are given only for firm matches. Not all rows give a size; the values are once, few, many and, for expanded clones, a class.

abundance: -
v_gene: TRBV5-1
d_gene: -
j_gene: TRBJ2-1
CDR3nt: TGCGCCAGCAGCTTTGGAGGGGACTTATCCTACAATGAGCAGTTCTTC
CDR3aa: CASSFGGDLSYNEQFF

abundance: -
v_gene: TRBV19
d_gene: TRBD2
j_gene: TRBJ2-7
CDR3nt: TGTGCCAGTAGTACGATAGCGGGGGGACCCTACGAGCAGTACTTC
CDR3aa: CASSTIAGGPYEQYF

abundance: -
v_gene: TRBV23-1
d_gene: TRBD1
j_gene: TRBJ1-2
CDR3nt: TGCGCCAGCAGTCAACGGGACAGTGCTAACTATGGCTACACCTTC
CDR3aa: CASSQRDSANYGYTF

abundance: -
v_gene: TRBV7-9
d_gene: TRBD1
j_gene: TRBJ2-3
CDR3nt: TGTGCCAGCAGCCTCCAGGACAGGGGGCGTACAGATACGCAGTATTTT
CDR3aa: CASSLQDRGRTDTQYF

abundance: -
v_gene: TRBV7-2
d_gene: -
j_gene: TRBJ1-1
CDR3nt: TGTGCCAGCAGCTTACTCTACACTGAAGCTTTCTTT
CDR3aa: CASSLLYTEAFF

abundance: once
v_gene: TRBV29-1
d_gene: -
j_gene: TRBJ1-1
CDR3nt: TGCAGCGTTGAAGATGGCGACACTGAAGCTTTCTTT
CDR3aa: CSVEDGDTEAFF

abundance: once
v_gene: TRBV7-2
d_gene: TRBD1
j_gene: TRBJ2-7
CDR3nt: TGTGCCAGCAGCACCCACAGGGGGCCCTACGAGCAGTACTTC
CDR3aa: CASSTHRGPYEQYF

abundance: -
v_gene: TRBV18
d_gene: TRBD1
j_gene: TRBJ1-6
CDR3nt: TGTGCCAGCTCACCACTTTCGGGACAGACCTTCAATTCACCCCTCCACTTT
CDR3aa: CASSPLSGQTFNSPLHF

abundance: once
v_gene: TRBV4-2
d_gene: TRBD1
j_gene: TRBJ1-2
CDR3nt: TGTGCCAGCATGGAGTTCACAGGGGCCCGCACTAACTATGGCTACACCTTC
CDR3aa: CASMEFTGARTNYGYTF

abundance: -
v_gene: TRBV19
d_gene: TRBD1
j_gene: TRBJ2-3
CDR3nt: TGTGCCAGTAAAGGTTCGTTGCAGGGGGACACAGATACGCAGTATTTT
CDR3aa: CASKGSLQGDTDTQYF

abundance: -
v_gene: TRBV5-1
d_gene: -
j_gene: TRBJ1-1
CDR3nt: TGCGCCAGCAAGGGGGGGGACACTGAAGCTTTCTTT
CDR3aa: CASKGGDTEAFF

abundance: -
v_gene: TRBV11-2
d_gene: TRBD1
j_gene: TRBJ1-1
CDR3nt: TGTGCCAGCAGCGCCCGACAGGGTGGGATGAGCACTGAAGCTTTCTTT
CDR3aa: CASSARQGGMSTEAFF

abundance: -
v_gene: TRBV7-2
d_gene: -
j_gene: TRBJ2-7
CDR3nt: TGTGCCAGCAGTACGGACAGAACCTACGAGCAGTACTTC
CDR3aa: CASSTDRTYEQYF

abundance: -
v_gene: TRBV10-3
d_gene: -
j_gene: TRBJ2-7
CDR3nt: TGTGCCATCAGTGAGTCGATAGGCTCTGTCTACGAGCAGTACTTC
CDR3aa: CAISESIGSVYEQYF

abundance: -
v_gene: TRBV28
d_gene: -
j_gene: TRBJ1-1
CDR3nt: TGTGCCAGCAGTTTACCAGGTACTGAAGCTTTCTTT
CDR3aa: CASSLPGTEAFF

abundance: -
v_gene: TRBV29-1
d_gene: TRBD1
j_gene: TRBJ1-2
CDR3nt: TGCAGCGTTACCCCACAGGGGTATGGCTACACCTTC
CDR3aa: CSVTPQGYGYTF

abundance: once
v_gene: TRBV2
d_gene: -
j_gene: TRBJ2-5
CDR3nt: TGTGCCAGCAGCCTCTACGGCCAAGAGACCCAGTACTTC
CDR3aa: CASSLYGQETQYF

abundance: -
v_gene: TRBV6-1
d_gene: TRBD1
j_gene: TRBJ2-7
CDR3nt: TGTGCCAGTCAGCGGACAGGGGGGGAGCAGTACTTC
CDR3aa: CASQRTGGEQYF

abundance: -
v_gene: TRBV6-5
d_gene: -
j_gene: TRBJ1-6
CDR3nt: TGTGCCAGCAGCCGTACAGGGCAGAAATCACCCCTCCACTTT
CDR3aa: CASSRTGQKSPLHF

abundance: -
v_gene: TRBV18
d_gene: -
j_gene: TRBJ1-1
CDR3nt: TGTGCCAGCTCACCTCAGGGCGAGTGGGCTTTCTTT
CDR3aa: CASSPQGEWAFF

abundance: once
v_gene: TRBV6-5
d_gene: TRBD1
j_gene: TRBJ1-2
CDR3nt: TGTGCCACCAAAACGACAGGGAACTATGGCTACACCTTC
CDR3aa: CATKTTGNYGYTF

abundance: -
v_gene: TRBV6-1
d_gene: -
j_gene: TRBJ1-1
CDR3nt: TGTGCCAGCAGTGAAGCGTCGGGGATATTGAACACTGAAGCTTTCTTT
CDR3aa: CASSEASGILNTEAFF